These T cell receptor beta chains were read from a single sample in a study of T-cell reconstitution after alpha-beta-depleted transplantation in children. Each CDR3 protein gets one entry after TCRdb re-called the PCR reads with MiXCR. The table includes 600,000 to 700,000 distinct CDR3 sequences, around 13% detected once. The sequencing here drew on PBMCs, taken before TCRalphabeta/CD19-depleted stem cell transplant. The receptors shown here come from a girl aged 2 to 9 with congenital amegakaryocytic thrombocytopenia, due to receive a stem cell transplant. Both conserved end residues are trimmed from each CDR3. Clone size is shown for a subset of rows, as once, few, many or a class of expanded clone.

cdr3_aa	v_call	clone_size
ASRIEGVGAEAF	TRBV6-1	many
ASSPPGSRDEQF	TRBV12-3/TRBV12-4	many
ASSLGGASTGELF	TRBV7-3	-
ASSARPGGHSPLH	TRBV27	many
ASTRKAADWEQY	TRBV28	few
ASSAFEIYNEQF	TRBV7-2	many
ASSTGTSGRPPQETQY	TRBV5-1	many
ASSYQTGELF	TRBV12-3/TRBV12-4	many
ASSALSLAGFQETQY	TRBV7-6	once
ASSFGTEPLFWNIQY	TRBV7-6	many
SARGSGTGEETQY	TRBV20-1	few
ASSLSPGSSYEQY	TRBV7-2	-
ASSLGELGGLNYEQY	TRBV5-1	-
ASSQGLRSVGQGMVGELF	TRBV4-1	many
ASSLEGAQETQY	TRBV5-1	-
ASSLGRQGAFHEQF	TRBV11-2	many
ASSSRQGNYGYT	TRBV12-3/TRBV12-4	many
ASSLDQGSTYEQY	TRBV5-1	many
ASSPQESRAGELF	TRBV12-3/TRBV12-4	few
ASSFGGRFQPQH	TRBV28	many
SASFRGRFAKLF	TRBV20-1	-
ASSLARGSYEQY	TRBV5-1	many
ASSGRGNQPQH	TRBV10-2	few
ASRHARGRGYAEAF	TRBV7-8	few
ASSFASGIVLRSYEQY	TRBV5-1	-
ASSQGTGRPDTQY	TRBV28	few
ASRLVGEQF	TRBV27	-
ASSQPGLADQETQY	TRBV5-1	-
ASSSPWAHEQF	TRBV7-9	many
SARGIPVTDTQY	TRBV20-1	-
SAKRQGTTDTQY	TRBV20-1	many
ASSSSDRGTDTQY	TRBV7-3	-
ASSSIRVRAF	TRBV7-9	few
ASSSTRTSYNEQF	TRBV7-9	many
ASSTAGDEQF	TRBV6-1	many